Following are 14 T cell receptor beta chains from one sample sequenced in a study of T cells after yellow fever vaccination. TCRdb independently ran MiXCR on the 5' RACE reads; one entry per CDR3 protein. The sample lists 300,000 to 400,000 distinct CDR3 sequences, roughly 8.7% occurring once. The specimen was PBMCs, collected on the day of the first yellow fever vaccination. The receptors stem from a man aged 18 to 29 who received the YFV17D yellow fever vaccine.

The table lists this clonotype with a few counts. This chain links TRBV12-3 or TRBV12-4 with TRBJ2-3; D is unresolved. Trimming took off 6 bases at V and 0 bases at J, with 13 bases between the two ends. The CDR3 length is 15 residues. As DNA, the CDR3 is TGTGCCAGCAGAACCGTGGACGCTAGCACAGATACGCAGTATTTT. It specifies CASRTVDASTDTQYF.

The sample holds many counts of this clonotype. The chain combines TRBV10-3 with TRBJ1-6; D is uncertain. The CDR3 has 14 residues. Germline V gives CDR1 ENHRY, CDR2 SYGVKD. The V gene lost 4 bases and the J gene lost 5 bases, with 9 bases spanning the gap. CDR3 DNA sequence: TGTGCCATCAGTGTGAGGCAGGATAATTCACCCCTCCACTTT. As protein: CAISVRQDNSPLHF.

The chain recombines TRBV7-9 with TRBJ2-3; no firm D call. This CDR3 region has 13 residues. V lost 4 bases to trimming and J lost 2 bases, with 7 bases between them. From germline, CDR1 is SEHNR and CDR2 FQNEAQ (reference sequence). The CDR3 DNA follows: TGTGCCAGCAGCTCCCACGACACAGATACGCAGTATTTT. Amino acid sequence: CASSSHDTDTQYF.

The chain employs TRBV24-1 and TRBJ2-3; weak D call: TRBD2 (6 bases). The length of the CDR3 is 15 residues. V dropped 6 bases and J dropped 4 bases, with 16 bases sitting between them. Germline V gene data show CDR1 as KGHDR and CDR2 as SFDVKD. The CDR3 nucleotides are TGTGCCACCAGTTCGGTGCGGGGACCAGCAGATACGCAGTATTTT. Its translation is CATSSVRGPADTQYF.

The CDR3 nucleotides read TGCGCCAGCAGCTTTCAGCGGGGGGATACGCAGTATTTT. Translation gives CASSFQRGDTQYF. The chain carries TRBV5-1 and TRBJ2-3; 8 bases are shared with TRBD2. J was trimmed by 6 bases and V by 2 bases; bases with no gene match: 2. The CDR3 is made up of 13 amino acids. In germline, CDR1 is SGHRS, CDR2 YFSETQ.

The chain joins TRBV20-1 to TRBJ1-2, with 7 bases fitting TRBD1. This CDR3 region has 11 residues. CDR1 and CDR2 (germline): DFQATT, SNEGSKA (reference sequence). Unmatched junction bases numbered 5, after V lost 6 bases and J lost 7 bases. The CDR3 sequence is CSAEGGGGYTF. The CDR3 DNA is TGCAGTGCGGAAGGGGGCGGTGGCTACACCTTC.

This clonotype came up many times. The rearrangement uses TRBV24-1 and TRBJ2-1; 9 nucleotides agree with TRBD1. The ends lost 4 bases at V and 10 bases at J; junction bases unmatched: 7. The germline gives CDR1 KGHDR, CDR2 SFDVKD. The CDR3 extends over 14 amino acids. CDR3 in amino acids: CATSDKGQGQEQFF. The CDR3, as DNA: TGTGCCACCAGTGACAAGGGACAGGGCCAGGAGCAGTTCTTC.

The chain has TRBV12-3 or TRBV12-4 and TRBJ2-7; D possibly corresponds to TRBD1 (6 bases). V was trimmed by 1 base and J by 0 bases, leaving 22 bases between them. This CDR3 is built from 19 residues. The CDR3 sequence: CASSLETRRTESLSYEQYF. The CDR3 nucleotides are TGTGCCAGCAGTTTAGAGACTCGCAGGACAGAGTCCCTCTCCTACGAGCAGTACTTC.

This clonotype was picked up a small number of times. The rearrangement joins TRBV20-1 to TRBJ2-1, with 9 bases aligning to TRBD1. The V gene's germline CDR1 is DFQATT and CDR2 SNEGSKA (reference sequence). The J segment lost 3 bases and the V segment lost 5 bases, leaving 8 bases of the junction unmatched. The CDR3 totals 15 residues. The CDR3: CSAEGTGTIYNEQFF. The CDR3 DNA follows: TGCAGTGCTGAAGGGACAGGGACCATCTACAATGAGCAGTTCTTC.

A few counts support this clonotype. The chain has TRBV10-3 and TRBJ2-2; TRBD1 matches at 7 bases. V was clipped by 6 bases and J by 3 bases; unmatched bases: 7. There are 15 residues in the CDR3. From germline, CDR1 is ENHRY and CDR2 SYGVKD. The CDR3 loop is CAIRLADRDTGELFF. The CDR3 coding sequence is TGTGCCATCAGACTCGCAGACAGGGACACCGGGGAGCTGTTTTTT.

CDR3 coding DNA: TGCAGCGTTGAACGTCAGGGAAGCGTGAACACTGAAGCTTTCTTT. Translation: CSVERQGSVNTEAFF. This rearrangement joins TRBV29-1 to TRBJ1-1; a possible D gene is TRBD1 (5 bases). The germline CDR1 and CDR2 sequences are SQVTM and ANQGSEA. The CDR3 length is 15 residues. V dropped 2 bases and J dropped 0 bases, with 13 bases sitting between them.

This clonotype has a handful of counts. CDR3 region: CASSTYMGNEQFF. CDR3 nucleotide sequence: TGTGCCAGCAGCACCTACATGGGTAATGAGCAGTTCTTC. The rearrangement joins TRBV7-2 to TRBJ2-1; D gene unclear. This CDR3 is built from 13 residues. V was trimmed by 5 bases and J by 7 bases, leaving 12 bases between them. Per germline, CDR1 SGHTA and CDR2 FQGNSA.

This chain links TRBV7-3 with TRBJ2-2; 8 nucleotides align to TRBD1. CDR1 and CDR2 (germline): SGHTA, FQGTGA. The CDR3 has 16 amino acids. V lost 5 bases and J lost 4; bases outside the gene matches: 9. This CDR3 is CASSNFQGAPTGELFF. The CDR3 bases are TGTGCCAGCAGCAACTTCCAGGGGGCCCCCACCGGGGAGCTGTTTTTT.

DNA for the CDR3: TGCAGTGCCCGACTACCGGGACTAGCGGGGGCCGATACGCAGTATTTT. This encodes CSARLPGLAGADTQYF. V usage is TRBV20-1 and J usage is TRBJ2-3; 14 bases are shared with TRBD2. Losses at the gene ends were 6 bases for V and 6 bases for J; bases not matched to a gene: 11. This CDR3 has 16 amino acids. Per the germline V gene, CDR1 is DFQATT and CDR2 is SNEGSKA (reference sequence).